This T cell receptor beta chain was found in a study of T cell responses to AZD1222 COVID-19 vaccine. Per germline, CDR1 SEHNR and CDR2 FQNEAQ (reference sequence). V shed 6 bases, J shed 5 bases, and the junction held 8 bases outside the gene matches. This CDR3 is built from 14 residues. Clones were read by immunoSEQ multiplex PCR, and TCRdb kept only the in-frame ones, dropping some. The sample includes about 140,000 clones, 80% to 95% of them seen just once. A word on this clone: Its antigen is undetermined.

Study results and caveats: Just a handful of AZD1222 recipients were seropositive at baseline. Regions 160-218 and 743-854 held dominance among vaccine-associated CD4 TCRs, which spanned spike.

The clonotype originates from an adult in good health. Sequencing was performed on peripheral blood, taken on day 0 of AZD1222 vaccination. The genes are TRBV7-9 and TRBJ2-5; 8 bases agree with TRBD1. This chain's CDR3 is CASSLTGGGETQYF. The DNA for the CDR3 is TGTGCCAGCAGTTTAACAGGGGGTGGGGAGACCCAGTACTTC.